A selection of T cell receptor beta chains follows, all from one sample in a study of T cell responses to AZD1222 COVID-19 vaccine. Some clones are missing from TCRdb's copy, which holds only in-frame ones; the method was immunoSEQ multiplex PCR. The table lists about 130,000 clones, over 85% of them singletons. The input for sequencing was peripheral blood, taken on day 0 of AZD1222 vaccination. The receptor set was obtained from an adult in good health. CDR3s leave out the opening cysteine and the closing phenylalanine or tryptophan.

v_call | cdr3_aa
TRBV4-1 | ASSQASGLAVTQY
TRBV2 | ASLGASYEQY
TRBV18 | ASSPGSPQETQY
TRBV6-5 | ASSSPGQGADEQY
TRBV3-1/TRBV3-2 | ASSQDIGVHNEQF
TRBV27 | ASSLVWFGDSPLH
TRBV28 | ASSFDRGFYNEQF
TRBV3-1/TRBV3-2 | ASSQGRGSPLH
TRBV28 | ASRTGGLSSYEQY
TRBV29-1 | SVEVAYGTEAF
TRBV2 | ASSYRGSNQPQH
TRBV28 | ASRYRVAQPQH
TRBV4-2 | ASSQDRETYEQY
TRBV19 | ASSTQAIGTEAF
TRBV10-3 | AISTGSSYEQY
TRBV28 | ASSPDRDNQPQH
TRBV6-1 | ASSDIRYEQY
TRBV18 | ASSVSQVNTEAF
TRBV28 | ASSALTGAYEQY
TRBV28 | ASSSPGRDSGNTIY
TRBV3-1/TRBV3-2 | ASSQGGSLSYNEQF
TRBV6-6 | ASSWETPNEKLF
TRBV7-2 | ASSLETYFTDTQY
TRBV28 | ASSFGQNYGYT
TRBV4-1 | ASSQDWTSGRGETQY
TRBV12-3/TRBV12-4 | ASGRENEQF
TRBV7-5 | ARSLAGVEDTQY
TRBV18 | ASSPGGPLQPQH
TRBV6-4 | ASSPDRGATDTQY
TRBV4-1 | ASSFPGTFNSPLH
TRBV5-1 | ASSLGQSNEKLF
TRBV6-5 | ASSYTGGTGNEKLF
TRBV10-1 | AGFPGAAFPYEQY
TRBV11-2 | ASSFSGNAYEQY
TRBV28 | ASSFPGTKTYEEY
TRBV4-1 | ASSQGDYRGGNEQF
TRBV25-1 | ASSATGVAGEKLF